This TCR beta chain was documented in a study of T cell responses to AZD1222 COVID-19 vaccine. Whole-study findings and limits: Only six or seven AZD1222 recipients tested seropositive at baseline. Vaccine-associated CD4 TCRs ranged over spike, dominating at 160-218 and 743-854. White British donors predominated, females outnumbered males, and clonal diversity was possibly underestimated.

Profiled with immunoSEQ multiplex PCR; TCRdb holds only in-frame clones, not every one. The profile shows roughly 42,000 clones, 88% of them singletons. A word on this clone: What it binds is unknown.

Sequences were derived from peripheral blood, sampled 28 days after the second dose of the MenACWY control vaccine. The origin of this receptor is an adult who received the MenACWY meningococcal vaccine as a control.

The CDR3: CASSAPTSSFYGYTF. Here the CDR3 DNA reads TGTGCCAGTAGTGCCCCGACAAGTTCATTCTATGGCTACACCTTC. The V gene is TRBV19, the J gene TRBJ1-2; D is unclear. The V end lost 5 bases, the J end lost 4 bases, and 17 bases lay between the germline ends. The CDR3 totals 15 residues. Looked up from germline, CDR1 is LNHDA and CDR2 is SQIVND (reference sequence).